This record covers a single T cell receptor beta chain. What it recognizes is unknown. The record originates from a study of cytomegalovirus exposure and HLA in healthy donors. Findings and limits, study-wide: Evidence from a later analysis indicated that most CMV-associated TCR beta chains looked HLA-restricted. Cytomegalovirus-associated status was assigned to fewer than 200 TCR beta chains. According to a later analysis, donors in an Asian-associated ancestry cluster reportedly had fewer N-insertions than the roughly 670-donor mean.

Primers: 60 Vbeta forward and 13 Jbeta reverse. Authors' methods: A follow-up analysis tallied around 76 million unique TCR beta chains, roughly 9.9 million shared. Method: immunoSEQ multiplex PCR; TCRdb's copy keeps in-frame clones and lacks some. The D gene and trimming were derived from the DNA, and the V and J assignments and clone size from that table. The repertoire holds fewer than 100,000 clones, with about 76% as singletons. V gave up 4 bases and J gave up 6 bases; unmatched junction bases: 6. The CDR3 runs 14 residues. Germline V gene data show CDR1 as SGDLS and CDR2 as YYNGEE. This TCR derives from a man in his forties or fifties in good health and CMV-seropositive. Sequencing was done on a sample of PBMCs. The chain links TRBV9 to TRBJ1-5; 8 bases align to TRBD1. The CDR3 coding sequence is TGTGCCAGCAGCAAAGGACAGGGAGGTCAGCCCCAGCATTTT. This encodes CASSKGQGGQPQHF.